Following are 9 T cell receptor beta chains from one sample sequenced in a study of T cell responses to AZD1222 COVID-19 vaccine. Using immunoSEQ multiplex PCR, the repertoire was profiled, and TCRdb retains in-frame clones only, with some absent. This table holds about 130,000 clones, approximately 80% found once. Source: peripheral blood, taken on day 0 of AZD1222 vaccination. The source of these receptors is an adult in good health.

The chain employs TRBV7-9 and TRBJ1-4; D gene ambiguous. The CDR3 covers 14 residues. Trimming took off 9 bases at V and 3 bases at J, with 14 bases between the two ends. In germline, CDR1 is SEHNR, CDR2 FQNEAQ (reference sequence). In DNA, the CDR3 is TGTGCCAGTTACAGTGCACAGCCTAATGAAAAACTGTTTTTT. Its protein product is CASYSAQPNEKLFF.

The sample holds one count of this clone. V and J are TRBV7-9 and TRBJ1-2; unclear D gene. V lost 1 base and J lost 4, with 7 bases in between. Germline values: CDR1 SEHNR, CDR2 FQNEAQ (reference sequence). This CDR3 is built from 13 residues. The CDR3: CASSLGQTYGYTF. The CDR3 DNA is TGTGCCAGCAGCTTAGGGCAGACCTATGGCTACACCTTC. The whole variable domain, remainder taken from reference TRBV7-9 and TRBJ1-2, is DTGVSQNPRHKITKRGQNVTFRCDPISEHNRLYWYRQTLGQGPEFLTYFQNEAQLEKSRLLSDRFSAERPKGSFSTLEIQRTEQGDSAMYLCASSLGQTYGYTFGSGTRLTVV.

The chain links TRBV28 to TRBJ2-7, with D possibly being TRBD1 (6 bases). Looked up from germline, CDR1 is MDHEN and CDR2 is SYDVKM. V lost 3 bases and J lost 0, with 9 bases in between. This CDR3 spans 14 amino acids. The CDR3 is CASSLPGVSYEQYF. The CDR3 DNA follows: TGTGCCAGCAGTTTGCCAGGGGTCTCCTACGAGCAGTACTTC.

CDR3 loop: CASSVEGGTFTDTQYF. The DNA of the CDR3 is TGTGCCAGCAGCGTAGAAGGGGGAACATTCACAGATACGCAGTATTTT. This rearrangement joins TRBV9 to TRBJ2-3; D possibly corresponds to TRBD1 (6 bases). The V gene's germline CDR1 is SGDLS and CDR2 YYNGEE. V was shortened by 0 bases and J by 2 bases, with 13 bases between the two germline ends. This CDR3 is 16 amino acids long.

This chain connects TRBV27 to TRBJ2-5; D not certain. CDR1 is MNHEY, CDR2 SMNVEV, per germline (reference sequence). The V gene lost 3 bases and the J gene lost 1 base, with 6 bases spanning the gap. CDR3 length: 13 amino acids. The CDR3 nucleotides read TGTGCCAGCAGTTTGTTTGCCCAAGAGACCCAGTACTTC. Protein sequence: CASSLFAQETQYF.

The chain combines TRBV9 with TRBJ1-1; D is ambiguous. Per germline, CDR1 SGDLS and CDR2 YYNGEE. V was cut by 3 bases and J by 0 bases, with 9 bases left in between. The CDR3 spans 14 residues. This CDR3 is CASSARSLNTEAFF. In nucleotides, the CDR3 is TGTGCCAGCAGCGCCAGGAGCTTGAACACTGAAGCTTTCTTT.

This clone turned up a few times. The chain recombines TRBV7-8 with TRBJ1-2; D remains unclear. The germline V gene encodes CDR1 SGHVS and CDR2 FQNEAQ. The V and J ends lost 3 bases and 6 bases respectively, with 11 bases between them. The CDR3 covers 13 residues. For the CDR3, the DNA is TGTGCCAGCAGCTTTCAATTTGGGGATGGCTACACCTTC. It translates to CASSFQFGDGYTF.

This clone appeared a few times. The J gene is TRBJ1-1, the V gene TRBV5-5; D may be TRBD1 (5 bases). Germline V gene sequence: CDR1 SGHKS, CDR2 YYEKEE (reference sequence). The CDR3 loop spans 12 amino acids. V shed 3 bases and J shed 5 bases, with 8 bases lying between them. The CDR3 nucleotides are TGTGCCAGCAGCTACGGGGGAACTGAAGCTTTCTTT. Amino acids: CASSYGGTEAFF.

This chain joins TRBV5-1 and TRBJ1-1; D gene uncertain. Germline V gives CDR1 SGHRS, CDR2 YFSETQ. The V gene lost 6 bases and the J gene lost 1 base, with 10 bases spanning the gap. The CDR3 sequence is 13 residues long. CDR3 protein: CASNLDSNTEAFF. The CDR3 nucleotides read TGCGCCAGCAACCTTGACTCGAACACTGAAGCTTTCTTT.